Listed here are 2 T cell receptor beta chains from one sample, sequenced in a study of T cell clones after liver transplantation. The data were produced by immunoSEQ multiplex PCR, yet TCRdb's version contains in-frame clones alone and is incomplete. The repertoire holds fewer than 85,000 clones, with around four fifths as singletons. This material consisted of CD4+ T cells from blood, taken at the 22-month timepoint. These receptors were obtained from a human patient who received a liver transplant. T cells may partly derive from the graft donor.

The chain couples TRBV2 to TRBJ2-3; D may correspond to TRBD1 or TRBD2 (5 bases each). CDR3 size: 14 residues. Germline CDR1 is SNHLY and CDR2 is FYNNEI. Trimming took 4 bases from V and 2 from J, leaving 10 bases between them. CDR3 nucleotide sequence: TGTGCCAGCAGTGTTCAGGGAGACACAGATACGCAGTATTTT. Translation gives CASSVQGDTDTQYF.

This clone was seen more than once but under ten times. The chain carries TRBV6-1 and TRBJ2-7; D gene uncertain. The CDR3 runs 15 residues. CDR1 is MNHNS, CDR2 SASEGT, per germline. V was clipped by 2 bases and J by 3 bases, with 14 bases between them. The CDR3 bases are TGTGCCAGCAGTGAATCCCTCGGGCATTACTACGAGCAGTACTTC. Residues: CASSESLGHYYEQYF.